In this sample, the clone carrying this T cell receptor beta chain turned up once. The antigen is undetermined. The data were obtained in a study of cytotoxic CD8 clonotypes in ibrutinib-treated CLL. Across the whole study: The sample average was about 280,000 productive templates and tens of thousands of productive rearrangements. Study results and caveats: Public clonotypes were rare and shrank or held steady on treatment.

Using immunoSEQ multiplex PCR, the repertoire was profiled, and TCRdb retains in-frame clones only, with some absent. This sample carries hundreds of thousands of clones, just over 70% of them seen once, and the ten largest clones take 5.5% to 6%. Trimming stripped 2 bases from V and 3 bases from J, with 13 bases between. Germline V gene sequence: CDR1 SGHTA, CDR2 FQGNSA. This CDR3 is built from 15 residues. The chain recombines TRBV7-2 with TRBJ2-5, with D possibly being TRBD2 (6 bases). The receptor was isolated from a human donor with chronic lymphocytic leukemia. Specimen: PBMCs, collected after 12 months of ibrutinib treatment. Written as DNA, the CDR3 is TGTGCCAGCAGCTTATCTGGGACTGCAAAAGAGACCCAGTACTTC. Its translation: CASSLSGTAKETQYF.